Listed here are 9 T cell receptor beta chains from one sample, sequenced in a study of blood T cell repertoires in COVID-19. The data were produced by immunoSEQ multiplex PCR, yet TCRdb's version contains in-frame clones alone and is incomplete. The table has about 210,000 clones, about 91% seen once; the top ten hold approximately 1.2%. The sequenced sample was peripheral blood. The source is a man aged 30 to 39 with acute or convalescent COVID-19.

V gene TRBV5-1 combines with J gene TRBJ2-5; D may be TRBD2 (6 bases). V was pared by 2 bases and J by 0 bases, with 11 bases between. The CDR3 covers 15 residues. Germline-derived CDR1 and CDR2 are SGHRS and YFSETQ. Here the CDR3 reads CASSFSGPNQETQYF. The CDR3, as DNA: TGCGCCAGCAGCTTCAGCGGGCCTAACCAAGAGACCCAGTACTTC.

V and J are TRBV5-4 and TRBJ1-1; D is unclear. Between the trimmed V and J ends, which lost 0 bases and 1 base, there was a span of 10 bases. The CDR3 runs 15 residues. Germline CDR1 SGHNT, CDR2 YYREEE (reference sequence). The CDR3, as DNA: TGTGCCAGCAGCTTGGGAGGGTATGAGAACACTGAAGCTTTCTTT. Its protein is CASSLGGYENTEAFF.

The genes are TRBV27 and TRBJ2-2; D is unclear. The CDR3 has 14 residues. V shed 3 bases and J shed 1 base, with 6 bases lying between them. From germline, CDR1 is MNHEY and CDR2 SMNVEV (reference sequence). This chain's CDR3 is CASSFGVNTGELFF. CDR3 DNA: TGTGCCAGCAGTTTCGGAGTGAACACCGGGGAGCTGTTTTTT.

The rearrangement uses TRBV11-2 and TRBJ2-1, with 11 bases that match TRBD1. The J segment lost 5 bases and the V segment lost 5 bases, leaving 5 bases of the junction unmatched. The CDR3 covers 15 residues. In germline, CDR1 is SGHAT, CDR2 FQNNGV. CDR3 sequence: CASSHGTGGDNEQFF. CDR3 nucleotides: TGTGCCAGCAGCCACGGGACAGGGGGGGACAATGAGCAGTTCTTC.

The count of this clone is one. This chain connects TRBV19 to TRBJ1-5; possibly TRBD1 for D (6 bases). Trimming took off 3 bases at V and 11 bases at J, with 8 bases between the two ends. This CDR3 is 11 amino acids long. Germline V gene data show CDR1 as LNHDA and CDR2 as SQIVND (reference sequence). The CDR3 sequence: CASSIGTTQHF. CDR3 sequence (DNA): TGTGCCAGTAGTATTGGGACAACCCAGCATTTT.

The gene calls are TRBV5-1 and TRBJ1-4, with 7 bases that match TRBD1. CDR1 and CDR2 from the germline V gene are SGHRS and YFSETQ. This CDR3 comprises 14 residues. Trimming at V came to 0 bases and at J to 7 bases, leaving 3 bases not matched to a gene. CDR3 DNA sequence: TGCGCCAGCAGCTTGGGACAGGGTGGTGAAAAACTGTTTTTT. It translates to CASSLGQGGEKLFF.

The gene calls are TRBV11-3 and TRBJ2-7; 8 positions match TRBD2. V was clipped by 9 bases and J by 0 bases; unmatched bases: 7. CDR3 length: 14 residues. Germline V CDR1 and CDR2: SGHNT, YENEEA. DNA for the CDR3: TGTGCCAGTAGCACGGGGGGGAGCTCCTACGAGCAGTACTTC. As protein: CASSTGGSSYEQYF.

The chain carries TRBV7-9 and TRBJ2-5; weak D call: TRBD1 (6 bases). Per germline, CDR1 SEHNR and CDR2 FQNEAQ (reference sequence). The CDR3 covers 14 residues. Trimming removed 0 bases from V and 1 base from J, with 6 bases in between. CDR3 sequence reads: CASSLAGAQETQYF. The CDR3 bases are TGTGCCAGCAGCTTAGCGGGGGCCCAAGAGACCCAGTACTTC.

The genes are TRBV5-1 and TRBJ1-1; the D gene is possibly TRBD1 (6 bases). From germline, CDR1 is SGHRS and CDR2 YFSETQ. V was pared by 5 bases and J by 1 base, with 9 bases between. The length of the CDR3 is 13 residues. The CDR3 loop is CASRGGPNTEAFF. Written as DNA, the CDR3 is TGCGCCAGCAGGGGGGGGCCGAACACTGAAGCTTTCTTT.